This is a list of T cell receptor beta chains from one sample in a study of CD8 T cells in ankylosing spondylitis. TCRdb re-called the 5' RACE reads with MiXCR, one entry per CDR3 protein. This table holds about 160,000 distinct CDR3 sequences, 15% to 20% found once. The sequenced material came from blood, either unsorted or a sorted T cell fraction (not recorded which). The receptors shown here come from a male donor with ankylosing spondylitis or in good health (not recorded which). Both conserved end residues are part of each CDR3. Clone size is shown for a subset of rows, as once, few, many or a class of expanded clone.

cdr3_aa: CSATPGGPSHGYTF
j_call: TRBJ1-2
clone_size: many
v_call: TRBV20-1

cdr3_aa: CASREGAEVGYTF
j_call: TRBJ1-2
clone_size: -
v_call: TRBV6-5

cdr3_aa: CASSLLGGRLSNQPQHF
j_call: TRBJ1-5
clone_size: once
v_call: TRBV27

cdr3_aa: CASSLIRGGTEAFF
j_call: TRBJ1-1
clone_size: many
v_call: TRBV27

cdr3_aa: CSALEQLDQPQHF
j_call: TRBJ1-5
clone_size: many
v_call: TRBV20-1

cdr3_aa: CASRLGQGANEQYF
j_call: TRBJ2-7
clone_size: -
v_call: TRBV28

cdr3_aa: CASSYLGARDTEAFF
j_call: TRBJ1-1
clone_size: -
v_call: TRBV6-5

cdr3_aa: CASSLGQGRGYEQYF
j_call: TRBJ2-7
clone_size: -
v_call: TRBV5-1

cdr3_aa: CASSQREGSYNEQFF
j_call: TRBJ2-1
clone_size: few
v_call: TRBV5-1

cdr3_aa: CASSLVGARRDTQYF
j_call: TRBJ2-3
clone_size: few
v_call: TRBV11-1

cdr3_aa: CSARDVVGGGELFF
j_call: TRBJ2-2
clone_size: -
v_call: TRBV20-1

cdr3_aa: CASTIRDAARYEQYF
j_call: TRBJ2-7
clone_size: -
v_call: TRBV28

cdr3_aa: CSVVAGLHRDIQYF
j_call: TRBJ2-4
clone_size: -
v_call: TRBV29-1

cdr3_aa: CASSSEALAGDYNEQFF
j_call: TRBJ2-1
clone_size: many
v_call: TRBV5-6

cdr3_aa: CASSYPTGQFGELFF
j_call: TRBJ2-2
clone_size: -
v_call: TRBV6-9

cdr3_aa: CASSPPHEGGGYTF
j_call: TRBJ1-2
clone_size: many
v_call: TRBV12-3/TRBV12-4

cdr3_aa: CASSLSPGLNTGELFF
j_call: TRBJ2-2
clone_size: many
v_call: TRBV4-1

cdr3_aa: CASSLRVLGTEYF
j_call: TRBJ2-5
clone_size: -
v_call: TRBV12-1

cdr3_aa: CASSPSWTGESSQPQHF
j_call: TRBJ1-5
clone_size: -
v_call: TRBV6-1

cdr3_aa: CASSQVSGEQYF
j_call: TRBJ2-7
clone_size: -
v_call: TRBV3-1

cdr3_aa: CASSTGSLETQYF
j_call: TRBJ2-5
clone_size: -
v_call: TRBV28

cdr3_aa: CASSFSGLAGVGSYNEQFF
j_call: TRBJ2-1
clone_size: many
v_call: TRBV28

cdr3_aa: CSVEDRQGPIGYTF
j_call: TRBJ1-2
clone_size: many
v_call: TRBV29-1

cdr3_aa: CAIKRQGAEDTQYF
j_call: TRBJ2-3
clone_size: -
v_call: TRBV10-3

cdr3_aa: CASSLVRVDEQFF
j_call: TRBJ2-1
clone_size: many
v_call: TRBV5-1

cdr3_aa: CSASYRRAFTYEQYF
j_call: TRBJ2-7
clone_size: -
v_call: TRBV20-1

cdr3_aa: CSVSSGLAVFF
j_call: TRBJ2-1
clone_size: many
v_call: TRBV29-1

cdr3_aa: CAISESWDRVVTEAFF
j_call: TRBJ1-1
clone_size: -
v_call: TRBV10-3

cdr3_aa: CASSPVLAGTALTYEQYF
j_call: TRBJ2-7
clone_size: -
v_call: TRBV3-1

cdr3_aa: CASSVAREQFF
j_call: TRBJ2-1
clone_size: -
v_call: TRBV2

cdr3_aa: CASSAPGTSFNEQFF
j_call: TRBJ2-1
clone_size: many
v_call: TRBV5-1

cdr3_aa: CASSTQGGEQYF
j_call: TRBJ2-7
clone_size: -
v_call: TRBV6-5

cdr3_aa: CAITAGANTEAFF
j_call: TRBJ1-1
clone_size: few
v_call: TRBV10-3

cdr3_aa: CASTSKETQYF
j_call: TRBJ2-5
clone_size: many
v_call: TRBV27

cdr3_aa: CASSSDRGFLLNTEAFF
j_call: TRBJ1-1
clone_size: -
v_call: TRBV6-6

cdr3_aa: CASSVATGLAGYNEQFF
j_call: TRBJ2-1
clone_size: many
v_call: TRBV9

cdr3_aa: CSVSPTSGNTIYF
j_call: TRBJ1-3
clone_size: many
v_call: TRBV29-1

cdr3_aa: CASSRLDPTGGTQYF
j_call: TRBJ2-3
clone_size: -
v_call: TRBV2

cdr3_aa: CASSVAGGPGTGELFF
j_call: TRBJ2-2
clone_size: -
v_call: TRBV28

cdr3_aa: CSARLPLRGSSGANVLTF
j_call: TRBJ2-6
clone_size: -
v_call: TRBV20-1

cdr3_aa: CAISVSGAGDTGELFF
j_call: TRBJ2-2
clone_size: few
v_call: TRBV10-3

cdr3_aa: CASSLSRTGDRDTQYF
j_call: TRBJ2-3
clone_size: medium-sized
v_call: TRBV5-1

cdr3_aa: CASSRTSGTSTGELFF
j_call: TRBJ2-2
clone_size: -
v_call: TRBV18

cdr3_aa: CSARRDRTTYEQYF
j_call: TRBJ2-7
clone_size: many
v_call: TRBV20-1

cdr3_aa: CASSTRRMNTEAFF
j_call: TRBJ1-1
clone_size: many
v_call: TRBV11-2

cdr3_aa: CASSYSISMETQYF
j_call: TRBJ2-5
clone_size: few
v_call: TRBV6-5

cdr3_aa: CASSLGQGGNTDTQYF
j_call: TRBJ2-3
clone_size: many
v_call: TRBV5-1

cdr3_aa: CASSSTPPRDDTQYF
j_call: TRBJ2-3
clone_size: few
v_call: TRBV7-9

cdr3_aa: CASSLGGSGVGTEAFF
j_call: TRBJ1-1
clone_size: -
v_call: TRBV7-2

cdr3_aa: CSAPDRWDSGANVLTF
j_call: TRBJ2-6
clone_size: -
v_call: TRBV20-1

cdr3_aa: CSATFTTGDEQFF
j_call: TRBJ2-1
clone_size: many
v_call: TRBV20-1

cdr3_aa: CATSRLTGVQPQHF
j_call: TRBJ1-5
clone_size: few
v_call: TRBV15

cdr3_aa: CASSFGDNQETQYF
j_call: TRBJ2-5
clone_size: few
v_call: TRBV4-1

cdr3_aa: CSGQENTGELFF
j_call: TRBJ2-2
clone_size: -
v_call: TRBV29-1

cdr3_aa: CASSVGTSGSGYYNEQFF
j_call: TRBJ2-1
clone_size: -
v_call: TRBV7-8

cdr3_aa: CASSPWDGTNEAFF
j_call: TRBJ1-1
clone_size: many
v_call: TRBV12-3/TRBV12-4

cdr3_aa: CASSLMAVSSNQPQHF
j_call: TRBJ1-5
clone_size: many
v_call: TRBV7-8